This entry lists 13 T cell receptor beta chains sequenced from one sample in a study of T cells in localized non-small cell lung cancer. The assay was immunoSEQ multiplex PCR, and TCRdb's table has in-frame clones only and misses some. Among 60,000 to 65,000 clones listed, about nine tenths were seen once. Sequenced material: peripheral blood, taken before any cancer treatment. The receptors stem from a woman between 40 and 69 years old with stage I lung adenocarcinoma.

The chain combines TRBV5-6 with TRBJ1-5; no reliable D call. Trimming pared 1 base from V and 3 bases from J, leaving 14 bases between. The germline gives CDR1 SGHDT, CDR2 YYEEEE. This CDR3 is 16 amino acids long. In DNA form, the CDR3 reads TGTGCCAGCAGCTTGCGGGCTCCGGACCCCAATCAGCCCCAGCATTTT. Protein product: CASSLRAPDPNQPQHF.

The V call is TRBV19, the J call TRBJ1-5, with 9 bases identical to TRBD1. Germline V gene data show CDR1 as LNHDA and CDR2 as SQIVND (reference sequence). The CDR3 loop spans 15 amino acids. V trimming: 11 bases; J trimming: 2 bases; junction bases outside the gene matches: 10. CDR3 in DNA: TGTGCCGGTCCTACAGGGGGCAGCGGCAATCAGCCCCAGCATTTT. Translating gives CAGPTGGSGNQPQHF.

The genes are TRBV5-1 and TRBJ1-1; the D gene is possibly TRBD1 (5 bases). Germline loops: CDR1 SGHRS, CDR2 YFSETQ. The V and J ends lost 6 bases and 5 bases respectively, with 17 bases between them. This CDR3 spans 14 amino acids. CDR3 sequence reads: CASTGPNDGTEAFF. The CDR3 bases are TGCGCCAGCACGGGACCCAATGATGGGACTGAAGCTTTCTTT.

CDR3 DNA sequence: TGTGCCAGTAGTATAGTGGGCGGGGGATACGAGCAGTACTTC. As protein: CASSIVGGGYEQYF. The chain is built from TRBV19 and TRBJ2-7, with 7 bases that match TRBD2. J gave up 4 bases and V 1 base, and 4 bases lay outside the gene matches. CDR3 length: 14 residues. Germline CDR1 and CDR2: LNHDA and SQIVND (reference sequence).

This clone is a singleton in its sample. CDR3 protein: CALARQSNYGYTF. The DNA of the CDR3 is TGTGCCCTTGCCCGGCAGTCGAACTATGGCTACACCTTC. The chain joins TRBV28 to TRBJ1-2, with D uncertain. This CDR3 contains 13 residues. From germline, CDR1 is MDHEN and CDR2 SYDVKM. The germline V and J ends were trimmed by 11 bases and 2 bases, with 15 bases remaining between them.

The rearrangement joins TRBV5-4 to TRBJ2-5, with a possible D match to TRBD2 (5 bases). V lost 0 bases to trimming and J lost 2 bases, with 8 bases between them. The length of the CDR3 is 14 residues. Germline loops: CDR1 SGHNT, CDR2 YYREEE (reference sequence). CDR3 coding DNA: TGTGCCAGCAGCTTGGCCACGGGGCAAGAGACCCAGTACTTC. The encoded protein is CASSLATGQETQYF.

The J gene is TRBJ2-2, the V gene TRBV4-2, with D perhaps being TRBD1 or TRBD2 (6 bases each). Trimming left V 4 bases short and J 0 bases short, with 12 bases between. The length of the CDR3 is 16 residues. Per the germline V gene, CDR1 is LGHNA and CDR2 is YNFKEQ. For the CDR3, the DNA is TGTGCCAGCAGCCGCGGGACATCTTCGAACACCGGGGAGCTGTTTTTT. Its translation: CASSRGTSSNTGELFF.

The chain's CDR3 is CASSPSPQETQYF. CDR3 coding DNA: TGTGCCAGCAGCCCCAGCCCCCAAGAGACCCAGTACTTC. The J gene is TRBJ2-5, the V gene TRBV9; D remains ambiguous. The germline CDR1 and CDR2 sequences are SGDLS and YYNGEE. V dropped 4 bases and J dropped 1 base, with 8 bases sitting between them. The length of the CDR3 is 13 residues.

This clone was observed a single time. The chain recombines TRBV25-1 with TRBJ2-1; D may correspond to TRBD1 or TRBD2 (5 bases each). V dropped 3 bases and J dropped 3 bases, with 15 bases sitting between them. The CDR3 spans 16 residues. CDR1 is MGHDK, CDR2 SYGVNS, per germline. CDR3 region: CASSEYRDLYYNEQFF. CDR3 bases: TGTGCCAGCAGTGAGTACCGGGACCTATACTACAATGAGCAGTTCTTC.

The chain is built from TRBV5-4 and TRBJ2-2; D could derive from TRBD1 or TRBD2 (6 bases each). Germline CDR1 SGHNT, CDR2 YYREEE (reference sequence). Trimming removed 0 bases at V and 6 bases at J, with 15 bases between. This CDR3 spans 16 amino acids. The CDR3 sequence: CASSLGGANRAGELFF. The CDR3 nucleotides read TGTGCCAGCAGCTTGGGGGGGGCCAACAGGGCCGGGGAGCTGTTTTTT.

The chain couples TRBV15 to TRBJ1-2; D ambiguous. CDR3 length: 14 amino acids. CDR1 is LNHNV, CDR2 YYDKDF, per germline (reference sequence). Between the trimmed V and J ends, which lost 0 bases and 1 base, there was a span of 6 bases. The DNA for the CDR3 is TGTGCCACCAGCAGAGATCAGATTAACTATGGCTACACCTTC. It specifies CATSRDQINYGYTF.

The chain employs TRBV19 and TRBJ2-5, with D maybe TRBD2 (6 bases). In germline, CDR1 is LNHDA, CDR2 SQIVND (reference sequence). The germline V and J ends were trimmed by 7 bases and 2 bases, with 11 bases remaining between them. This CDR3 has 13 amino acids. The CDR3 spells CASTRSGQETQYF. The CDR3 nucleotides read TGTGCCAGTACCAGAAGCGGGCAAGAGACCCAGTACTTC.

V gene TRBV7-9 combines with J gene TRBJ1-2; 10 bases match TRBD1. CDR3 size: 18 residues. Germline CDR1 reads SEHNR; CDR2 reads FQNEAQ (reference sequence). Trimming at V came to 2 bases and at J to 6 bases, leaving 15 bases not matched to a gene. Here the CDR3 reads CASSLKGTGTGDTDGYTF. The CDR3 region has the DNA TGTGCCAGCAGCTTAAAGGGGACAGGGACAGGGGATACAGATGGCTACACCTTC.